The 26 T cell receptor beta chains reported below all come from one sample, sequenced in a study of PD-1 blockade in classical Hodgkin lymphoma. Autologous stem cell transplantation was followed by relapse in every patient, and brentuximab vedotin exposure varied. Using immunoSEQ multiplex PCR, the repertoire was profiled, and TCRdb retains in-frame clones only, with some absent. In the table there are roughly 40,000 clones, about nine tenths of which are singletons. The input for sequencing was peripheral blood mononuclear cells (PBMCs), taken at baseline. The receptors shown here come from a human donor with classical Hodgkin lymphoma.

V gene TRBV27 combines with J gene TRBJ1-5, with D unclear. Between the trimmed V and J ends, which lost 3 bases and 7 bases, there was a span of 7 bases. Per the germline V gene, CDR1 is MNHEY and CDR2 is SMNVEV (reference sequence). The CDR3 spans 12 residues. Here the CDR3 DNA reads TGTGCCAGCAGTTTTTCAGGACAGCCCCAGCATTTT. This gives the protein CASSFSGQPQHF.

The chain uses TRBV7-2 and TRBJ2-4; 9 nucleotides agree with TRBD1. The V gene end was trimmed by 4 bases and the J gene end by 2 bases; junction bases not matched to a gene: 12. Germline V gene data show CDR1 as SGHTA and CDR2 as FQGNSA. The CDR3 has 18 amino acids. The CDR3 nucleotides are TGTGCCAGCAGCTCCAACCGGGACAGGGCGGGGACCAAAAACATTCAGTACTTC. The encoded protein is CASSSNRDRAGTKNIQYF.

The V and J genes are TRBV15 and TRBJ2-4; D gene uncertain. The CDR3 extends over 22 amino acids. CDR1 and CDR2 (germline): LNHNV, YYDKDF (reference sequence). V dropped 0 bases and J dropped 0 bases, with 27 bases sitting between them. The CDR3: CATSRDGWLGSTPVLAKNIQYF. The CDR3 region has the DNA TGTGCCACCAGCAGAGACGGGTGGCTGGGCTCTACCCCAGTTTTAGCCAAAAACATTCAGTACTTC. Variable domain in full (rest from reference TRBV15 and TRBJ2-4): DAMVIQNPRYQVTQFGKPVTLSCSQTLNHNVMYWYQQKSSQAPKLLFHYYDKDFNNEADTPDNFQSRRPNTSFCFLDIRSPGLGDTAMYLCATSRDGWLGSTPVLAKNIQYFGAGTRLSVL.

The gene calls are TRBV29-1 and TRBJ2-7; 9 bases line up with TRBD1. After removal of 5 bases from V and 3 bases from J, the junction contained 2 bases not matched to a gene. The CDR3 loop spans 12 amino acids. The germline CDR1 and CDR2 sequences are SQVTM and ANQGSEA. The CDR3 protein is CSVRTGDYEQYF. CDR3 sequence (DNA): TGCAGCGTTCGGACAGGGGACTACGAGCAGTACTTC.

The chain has TRBV7-9 and TRBJ1-6; D unresolved. This CDR3 has 14 amino acids. Germline assignment: CDR1 SEHNR and CDR2 FQNEAQ (reference sequence). Between the trimmed V and J ends, which lost 1 base and 6 bases, there was a span of 7 bases. Here the CDR3 DNA reads TGTGCCAGCAGCTTAGGGCAGACTAATTCACCCCTCCACTTT. Amino acid sequence: CASSLGQTNSPLHF.

The chain is built from TRBV7-8 and TRBJ2-7; 8 nucleotides match TRBD2. V gave up 5 bases and J gave up 4 bases; unmatched junction bases: 7. Germline loops: CDR1 SGHVS, CDR2 FQNEAQ. The CDR3 is made up of 14 amino acids. The CDR3: CASSPPGGLYEQYF. The CDR3 coding sequence is TGTGCCAGCAGCCCCCCGGGGGGGTTGTACGAGCAGTACTTC.

V usage is TRBV5-5 and J usage is TRBJ2-7; 9 bases agree with TRBD2. CDR3 length equals 14 residues. Germline CDR1 reads SGHKS; CDR2 reads YYEKEE (reference sequence). Trimming took 4 bases from V and 5 from J; bases not matched to a gene: 7. CDR3 region: CASSPGLAVHEQYF. In DNA form, the CDR3 reads TGTGCCAGCAGCCCGGGACTAGCAGTCCACGAGCAGTACTTC. The full variable domain, in which reference TRBV5-5 and TRBJ2-7 provide the parts outside the CDR3, is DAGVTQSPTHLIKTRGQQVTLRCSPISGHKSVSWYQQVLGQGPQFIFQYYEKEERGRGNFPDRFSARQFPNYSSELNVNALLLGDSALYLCASSPGLAVHEQYFGPGTRLTVT.

The gene calls are TRBV6-6 and TRBJ1-5; tentatively, D is TRBD1 (6 bases). Germline lookup yields CDR1 MNHNY and CDR2 SVGAGI (reference sequence). This CDR3 has 16 amino acids. V lost 2 bases to trimming and J lost 2 bases, with 13 bases between them. CDR3 region: CASSYVARQGNQPQHF. CDR3 DNA sequence: TGTGCCAGCAGTTACGTGGCCCGACAGGGCAATCAGCCCCAGCATTTT.

V and J are TRBV4-2 and TRBJ2-6; no firm D call. This CDR3 spans 16 amino acids. V was shortened by 1 base and J by 3 bases, with 10 bases between the two germline ends. Germline CDR1 reads LGHNA; CDR2 reads YNFKEQ. CDR3 loop: CASSQAVEIGANVLTF. The CDR3 nucleotides read TGTGCCAGCAGCCAAGCAGTGGAGATTGGGGCCAACGTCCTGACTTTC.

This chain links TRBV28 with TRBJ2-3; D possibly corresponds to TRBD2 (6 bases). The germline V gene encodes CDR1 MDHEN and CDR2 SYDVKM. The ends were cut back, 5 bases at V and 1 base at J, with 10 bases in the middle. This CDR3 spans 14 amino acids. In nucleotides, the CDR3 is TGTGCCAGCAGTCGGGCGGGGCGCACAGATACGCAGTATTTT. Translating it yields CASSRAGRTDTQYF.

The chain is built from TRBV29-1 and TRBJ2-7, with a weak D call TRBD1 (6 bases). V dropped 3 bases and J dropped 6 bases, with 18 bases sitting between them. CDR1 and CDR2 from the germline V gene are SQVTM and ANQGSEA. CDR3 length: 14 residues. CDR3 DNA sequence: TGCAGCGTTGATTACCAGGGACAACCGAGCGAGCAGTACTTC. Translation: CSVDYQGQPSEQYF.

Note on this clone: The sample carries other DNA sequences with the same CDR3. J is TRBJ2-1 and V is TRBV7-6, with 9 bases that match TRBD2. Germline lookup yields CDR1 SGHVS and CDR2 FNYEAQ. With V trimmed by 5 bases and J by 5 bases, 7 bases remained unmatched. This CDR3 is built from 15 residues. CDR3 residues: CASSPRLAGNNEQFF. DNA for the CDR3: TGTGCCAGCAGCCCCCGCCTAGCGGGAAACAATGAGCAGTTCTTC.

The CDR3 DNA reads TGTGCCAGCTCACCAAGGGCTAGCGGGGGAACCTTCGGGGAGCAGTACTTC. Encoded protein: CASSPRASGGTFGEQYF. The gene calls are TRBV18 and TRBJ2-7; 10 bases fit TRBD2. This CDR3 region has 17 residues. The ends lost 2 bases at V and 7 bases at J; junction bases unmatched: 14. CDR1 and CDR2 (germline): KGHSH, LQKENI.

This rearrangement joins TRBV5-4 to TRBJ2-1, with 13 bases aligning to TRBD2. Germline CDR1 reads SGHNT; CDR2 reads YYREEE (reference sequence). The CDR3 covers 18 residues. V shed 3 bases, J shed 2 bases, and the junction held 8 bases outside the gene matches. The CDR3 loop is CASSYTRTSGGPYNEQFF. In nucleotides, the CDR3 is TGTGCCAGCAGCTACACAAGGACTAGCGGGGGACCCTACAATGAGCAGTTCTTC. Full variable domain (outside the CDR3, taken from reference TRBV5-4 and TRBJ2-1): ETGVTQSPTHLIKTRGQQVTLRCSSQSGHNTVSWYQQALGQGPQFIFQYYREEENGRGNFPPRFSGLQFPNYSSELNVNALELDDSALYLCASSYTRTSGGPYNEQFFGPGTRLTVL.

This chain joins TRBV5-5 and TRBJ1-3, with D possibly being TRBD1 (6 bases). Between the trimmed V and J ends, which lost 2 bases and 0 bases, there was a span of 12 bases. Germline assignment: CDR1 SGHKS and CDR2 YYEKEE (reference sequence). The CDR3 is made up of 16 amino acids. The CDR3 region has the DNA TGTGCCAGCAGCTTAACGGACAGTTCCTCTGGAAACACCATATATTTT. Its protein product is CASSLTDSSSGNTIYF.

The gene calls are TRBV4-2 and TRBJ2-7; tentative D call: TRBD2 (7 bases). The CDR3 is 21 amino acids. V dropped 3 bases and J dropped 0 bases, with 30 bases sitting between them. Looked up from germline, CDR1 is LGHNA and CDR2 is YNFKEQ. The DNA for the CDR3 is TGTGCCAGCAGCCAGTCCATAGCGTTTGAGTTCTGGAGGGGGGGCTCCTACGAGCAGTACTTC. It translates to CASSQSIAFEFWRGGSYEQYF.

The chain uses TRBV9 and TRBJ2-1; 11 bases match TRBD2. The V and J ends lost 0 bases and 5 bases, in that order; junction bases with no gene match: 10. This CDR3 has 18 residues. Germline values: CDR1 SGDLS, CDR2 YYNGEE. The CDR3 DNA reads TGTGCCAGCAGCGTAGTAGGGACTAGCGGATTACTAAACAATGAGCAGTTCTTC. Its protein product is CASSVVGTSGLLNNEQFF.

The chain joins TRBV28 to TRBJ2-2; 11 positions match TRBD2. Germline-derived CDR1 and CDR2 are MDHEN and SYDVKM. The CDR3 spans 15 residues. V lost 4 bases to trimming and J lost 6 bases; unmatched junction nucleotides: 4. The CDR3 region has the DNA TGTGCCAGCAGTTCGGTAGCGGGAGGGCCCGGGGAGCTGTTTTTT. As protein: CASSSVAGGPGELFF. The full variable domain, its missing parts supplied by reference TRBV28 and TRBJ2-2, is DVKVTQSSRYLVKRTGEKVFLECVQDMDHENMFWYRQDPGLGLRLIYFSYDVKMKEKGDIPEGYSVSREKKERFSLILESASTNQTSMYLCASSSVAGGPGELFFGEGSRLTVL.

The chain is built from TRBV7-2 and TRBJ2-2; D may be TRBD2 (5 bases). CDR1 and CDR2 (germline): SGHTA, FQGNSA. The V end was cut by 5 bases, the J end by 4 bases, with 14 bases between. The CDR3 runs to 15 residues. The CDR3 DNA reads TGTGCCAGCAGCCCCCTGGCGGGCTTCACCGGGGAGCTGTTTTTT. Translated: CASSPLAGFTGELFF.

V and J are TRBV28 and TRBJ1-5, with D unclear. The CDR3 runs 13 residues. V lost 5 bases and J lost 3, with 8 bases in between. CDR1 is MDHEN, CDR2 SYDVKM, per germline. CDR3 DNA: TGTGCCAGCAGTCCAGGTTTCAATCAGCCCCAGCATTTT. Its protein is CASSPGFNQPQHF.

This rearrangement joins TRBV29-1 to TRBJ1-2; TRBD1 matches at 9 bases. The CDR3 runs 15 residues. V gave up 3 bases and J gave up 4 bases; unmatched junction bases: 9. CDR1 is SQVTM and CDR2 is ANQGSEA in the germline V gene. CDR3: CSVDTTGTGTYGYTF. The CDR3 coding sequence is TGCAGCGTTGACACCACCGGGACAGGGACCTATGGCTACACCTTC.

The rearrangement joins TRBV2 to TRBJ2-1; 10 bases are shared with TRBD1. Germline trimming cut 10 bases from V and 13 bases from J; bases unmatched to any gene: 7. CDR1 and CDR2 from the germline V gene are SNHLY and FYNNEI. The CDR3 sequence is 11 residues long. DNA of the CDR3: TGTGCCACCGGGACAGGGGTTGAACAGTTCTTC. Translated: CATGTGVEQFF.

CDR3 nucleotide sequence: TGTGCCAGCAGTTCCACTAGCGGGAGCCACGAGCAGTACTTC. It encodes CASSSTSGSHEQYF. V and J are TRBV6-5 and TRBJ2-7; 11 bases map to TRBD2. Per the germline V gene, CDR1 is MNHEY and CDR2 is SVGAGI. The V and J ends lost 4 bases and 5 bases, in that order; junction bases with no gene match: 4. CDR3 length: 14 residues.

The rearrangement links TRBV4-3 to TRBJ2-7; D is perhaps TRBD1 (6 bases). Trimming pared 0 bases from V and 5 bases from J, leaving 17 bases between. Germline values: CDR1 LGHNA, CDR2 YSLEER. The CDR3 has 16 residues. CDR3 sequence: CASSQDLLQGRHEQYF. The DNA for the CDR3 is TGCGCCAGCAGCCAAGATCTACTACAGGGACGGCACGAGCAGTACTTC.

This chain joins TRBV28 and TRBJ1-1; D remains ambiguous. The CDR3 contains 11 residues. Per germline, CDR1 MDHEN and CDR2 SYDVKM. V was clipped by 5 bases and J by 3 bases, with 4 bases between them. This CDR3 is CASSPHTEAFF. The CDR3, as DNA: TGTGCCAGCAGTCCCCACACTGAAGCTTTCTTT.

The CDR3 loop is CASLDRFSGANVLTF. The CDR3 DNA follows: TGTGCCAGCCTGGACAGGTTCTCCGGGGCCAACGTCCTGACTTTC. The chain employs TRBV7-2 and TRBJ2-6; 7 positions agree with TRBD1. V shed 8 bases and J 4 bases; nucleotides not matched to a gene: 8. CDR3 size: 15 residues. Germline-derived CDR1 and CDR2 are SGHTA and FQGNSA.